This T cell receptor (gamma chain) is from a study of γδ T cells in repeated Plasmodium falciparum infection. In germline, CDR1 is VINAFY, CDR2 YDVSNSKD. CDR3 length: 16 amino acids. Trimming took 0 bases from V and 5 from J; bases not matched to a gene: 13. Flow sorting of PBMC yielded separate Vgamma9/Vdelta2+ and Vdelta2-negative gammadelta T cell populations for bulk repertoire analysis. TCRdb called clones from the multiplex PCR reads again using CATT. The sample shows roughly 27,000 gamma-chain clones, about 3% of them seen only once. This clone was found many times. The clonotype comes from a pool of human donors (malaria-infected and uninfected, not separated). The sample taken for sequencing was gamma-delta T cells from blood. V is TRGV5 and J is TRGJ1 or TRGJ2. DNA of the CDR3: TGTGCCACCTGGGACAGGCCTAAGTGGGGTCATTATAAGAAACTCTTT. Protein product: CATWDRPKWGHYKKLF.